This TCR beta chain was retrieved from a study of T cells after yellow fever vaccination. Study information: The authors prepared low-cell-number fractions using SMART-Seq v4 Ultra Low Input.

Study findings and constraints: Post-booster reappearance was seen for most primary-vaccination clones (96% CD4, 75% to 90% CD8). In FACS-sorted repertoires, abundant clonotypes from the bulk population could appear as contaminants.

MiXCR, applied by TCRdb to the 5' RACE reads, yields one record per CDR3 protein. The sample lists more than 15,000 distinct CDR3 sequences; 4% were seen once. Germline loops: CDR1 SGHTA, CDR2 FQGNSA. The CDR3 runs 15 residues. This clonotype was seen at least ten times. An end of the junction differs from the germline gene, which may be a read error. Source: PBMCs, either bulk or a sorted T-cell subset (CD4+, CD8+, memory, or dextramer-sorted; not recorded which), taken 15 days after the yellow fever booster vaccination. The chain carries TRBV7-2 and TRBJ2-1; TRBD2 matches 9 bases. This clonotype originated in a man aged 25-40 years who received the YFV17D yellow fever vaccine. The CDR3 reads CASRLGTSLYNEQFF. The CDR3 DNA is TGTGCCAGCAGGTTAGGGACTAGCCTCTACAATGAGCAGTTCTTC.